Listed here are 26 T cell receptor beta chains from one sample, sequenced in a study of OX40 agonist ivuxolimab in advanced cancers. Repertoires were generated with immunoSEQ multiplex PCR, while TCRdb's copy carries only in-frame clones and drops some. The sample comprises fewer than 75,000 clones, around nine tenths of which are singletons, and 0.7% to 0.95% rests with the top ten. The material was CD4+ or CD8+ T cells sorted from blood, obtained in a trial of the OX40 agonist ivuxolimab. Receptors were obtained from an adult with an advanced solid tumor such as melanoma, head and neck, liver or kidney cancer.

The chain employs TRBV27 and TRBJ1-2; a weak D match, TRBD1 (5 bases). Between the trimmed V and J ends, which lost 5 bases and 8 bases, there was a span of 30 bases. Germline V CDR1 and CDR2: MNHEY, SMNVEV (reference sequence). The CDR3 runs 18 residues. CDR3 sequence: CASSPLVSAGSRMKGYTF. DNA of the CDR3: TGTGCCAGCAGTCCCCTCGTGTCGGCAGGGAGTAGGATGAAGGGCTACACCTTC.

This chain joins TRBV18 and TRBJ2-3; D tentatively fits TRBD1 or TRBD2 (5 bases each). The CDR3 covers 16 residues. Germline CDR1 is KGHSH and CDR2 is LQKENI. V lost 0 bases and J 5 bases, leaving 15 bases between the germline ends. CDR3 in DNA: TGTGCCAGCTCACCACCCGGGACCCGGGTCGGAGATACGCAGTATTTT. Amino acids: CASSPPGTRVGDTQYF.

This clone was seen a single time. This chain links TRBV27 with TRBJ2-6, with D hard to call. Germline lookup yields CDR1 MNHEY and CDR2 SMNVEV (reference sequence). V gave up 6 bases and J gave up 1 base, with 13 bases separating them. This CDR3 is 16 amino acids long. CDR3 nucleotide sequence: TGTGCCAGCAGAAGGACCCCCGGTTCTGGGGCCAACGTCCTGACTTTC. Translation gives CASRRTPGSGANVLTF.

The CDR3 DNA sequence: TGTGCCAGCAGGGGTATCAACACCGGGGAGCTGTTTTTT. It specifies CASRGINTGELFF. V gene TRBV19 combines with J gene TRBJ2-2; D perhaps matches TRBD1 (6 bases). Deletions cut 9 bases from V and 2 bases from J, with 10 bases between. Germline CDR1 is LNHDA and CDR2 is SQIVND (reference sequence). This CDR3 has 13 residues.

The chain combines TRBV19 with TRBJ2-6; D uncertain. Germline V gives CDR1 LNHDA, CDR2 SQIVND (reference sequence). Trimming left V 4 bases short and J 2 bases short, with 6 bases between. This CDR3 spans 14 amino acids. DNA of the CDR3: TGTGCCAGTAGTACAGTCCCTGGGGCCAACGTCCTGACTTTC. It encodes CASSTVPGANVLTF.

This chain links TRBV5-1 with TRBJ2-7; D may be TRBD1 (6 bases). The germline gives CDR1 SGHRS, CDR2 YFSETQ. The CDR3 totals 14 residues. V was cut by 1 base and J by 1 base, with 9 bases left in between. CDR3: CASSLIQGSYEQYF. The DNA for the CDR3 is TGCGCCAGCAGCTTGATACAGGGATCCTACGAGCAGTACTTC. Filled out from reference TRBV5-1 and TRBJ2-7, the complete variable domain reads KAGVTQTPRYLIKTRGQQVTLSCSPISGHRSVSWYQQTPGQGLQFLFEYFSETQRNKGNFPGRFSGRQFSNSRSEMNVSTLELGDSALYLCASSLIQGSYEQYFGPGTRLTVT.

CDR3 sequence: CASRTSGGRRYEQYF. The DNA for the CDR3 is TGTGCCAGCAGAACTAGCGGGGGAAGACGGTACGAGCAGTACTTC. The rearrangement uses TRBV27 and TRBJ2-7, with 11 nucleotides matching TRBD2. The CDR3 contains 15 residues. Trimming removed 6 bases from V and 4 bases from J; junction bases left unmatched: 8. CDR1 and CDR2 (germline): MNHEY, SMNVEV (reference sequence).

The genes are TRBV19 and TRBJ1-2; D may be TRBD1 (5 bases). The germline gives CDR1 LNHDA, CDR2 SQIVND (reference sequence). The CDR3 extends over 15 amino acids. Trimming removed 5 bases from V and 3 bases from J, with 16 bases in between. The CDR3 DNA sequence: TGTGCCAGTAGTCGGGCAGGGAACCTTGACTATGGCTACACCTTC. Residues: CASSRAGNLDYGYTF.

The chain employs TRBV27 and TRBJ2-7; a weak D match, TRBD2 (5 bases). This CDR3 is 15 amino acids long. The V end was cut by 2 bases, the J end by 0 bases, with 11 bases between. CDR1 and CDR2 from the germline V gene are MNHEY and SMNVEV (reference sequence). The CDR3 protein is CASSLSIRGSYEQYF. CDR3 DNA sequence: TGTGCCAGCAGTTTAAGTATTCGGGGCTCCTACGAGCAGTACTTC.

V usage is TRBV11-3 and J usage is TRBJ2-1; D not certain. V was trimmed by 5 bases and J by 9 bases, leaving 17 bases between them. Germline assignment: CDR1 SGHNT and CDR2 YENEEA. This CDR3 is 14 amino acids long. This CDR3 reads CASSRDSPGGEQFF. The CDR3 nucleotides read TGTGCCAGCAGCCGTGATAGCCCGGGCGGTGAGCAGTTCTTC. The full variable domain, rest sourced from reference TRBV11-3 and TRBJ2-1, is EAGVVQSPRYKIIEKKQPVAFWCNPISGHNTLYWYLQNLGQGPELLIRYENEEAVDDSQLPKDRFSAERLKGVDSTLKIQPAELGDSAVYLCASSRDSPGGEQFFGPGTRLTVL.

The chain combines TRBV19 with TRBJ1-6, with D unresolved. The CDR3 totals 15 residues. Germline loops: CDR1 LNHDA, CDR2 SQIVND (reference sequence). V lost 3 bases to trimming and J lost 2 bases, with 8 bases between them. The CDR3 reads CASSMEGPYNSPLHF. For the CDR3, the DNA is TGTGCCAGTAGTATGGAGGGCCCCTATAATTCACCCCTCCACTTT. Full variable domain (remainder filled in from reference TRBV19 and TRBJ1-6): DGGITQSPKYLFRKEGQNVTLSCEQNLNHDAMYWYRQDPGQGLRLIYYSQIVNDFQKGDIAEGYSVSREKKESFPLTVTSAQKNPTAFYLCASSMEGPYNSPLHFGNGTRLTVT.

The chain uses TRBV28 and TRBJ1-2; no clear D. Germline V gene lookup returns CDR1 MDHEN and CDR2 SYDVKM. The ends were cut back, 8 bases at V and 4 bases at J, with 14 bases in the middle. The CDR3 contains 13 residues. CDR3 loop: CASRQASSYGYTF. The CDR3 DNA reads TGTGCCAGCCGGCAGGCCTCTTCCTATGGCTACACCTTC.

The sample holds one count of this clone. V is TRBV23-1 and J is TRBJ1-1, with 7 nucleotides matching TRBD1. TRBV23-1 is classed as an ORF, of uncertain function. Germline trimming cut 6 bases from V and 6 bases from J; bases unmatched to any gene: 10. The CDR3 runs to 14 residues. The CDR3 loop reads CASRPGTGVPEAFF. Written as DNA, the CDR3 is TGCGCCAGCAGGCCGGGCACAGGGGTCCCTGAAGCTTTCTTT.

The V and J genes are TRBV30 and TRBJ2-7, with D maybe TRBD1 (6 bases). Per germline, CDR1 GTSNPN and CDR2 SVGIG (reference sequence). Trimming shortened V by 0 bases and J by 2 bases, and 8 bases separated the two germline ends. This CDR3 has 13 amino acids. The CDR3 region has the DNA TGTGCCTGGAGTGTAAGGACAGCCTACGAGCAGTACTTC. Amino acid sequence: CAWSVRTAYEQYF.

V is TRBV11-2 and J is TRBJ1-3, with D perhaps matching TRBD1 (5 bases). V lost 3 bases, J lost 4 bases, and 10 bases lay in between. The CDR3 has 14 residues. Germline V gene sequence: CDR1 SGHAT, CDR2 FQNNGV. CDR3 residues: CASSFRGDGNTIYF. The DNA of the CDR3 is TGTGCCAGCAGCTTTCGGGGGGACGGAAACACCATATATTTT.

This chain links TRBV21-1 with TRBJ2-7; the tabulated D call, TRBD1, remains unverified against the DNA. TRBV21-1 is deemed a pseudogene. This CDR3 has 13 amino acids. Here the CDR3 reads CASSITGGYEQYF. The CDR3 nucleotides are TGTGCCAGCAGCATTACAGGGGGCTACGAGCAGTACTTC.

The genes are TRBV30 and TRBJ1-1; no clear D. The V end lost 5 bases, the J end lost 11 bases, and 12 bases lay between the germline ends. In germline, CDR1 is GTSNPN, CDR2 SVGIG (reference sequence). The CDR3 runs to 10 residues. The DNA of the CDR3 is TGTGCCTGGTACTCATTGGGCGCTTTCTTT. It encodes CAWYSLGAFF. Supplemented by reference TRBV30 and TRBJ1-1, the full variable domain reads SQTIHQWPATLVQPVGSPLSLECTVEGTSNPNLYWYRQAAGRGLQLLFYSVGIGQISSEVPQNLSASRPQDRQFILSSKKLLLSDSGFYLCAWYSLGAFFGQGTRLTVV.

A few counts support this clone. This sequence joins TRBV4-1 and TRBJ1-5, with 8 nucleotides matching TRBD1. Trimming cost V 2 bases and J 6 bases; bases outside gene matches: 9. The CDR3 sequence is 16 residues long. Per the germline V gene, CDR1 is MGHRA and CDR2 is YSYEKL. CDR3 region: CASSQSIGQGSQPQHF. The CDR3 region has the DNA TGCGCCAGCAGCCAATCAATCGGACAGGGAAGTCAGCCCCAGCATTTT.

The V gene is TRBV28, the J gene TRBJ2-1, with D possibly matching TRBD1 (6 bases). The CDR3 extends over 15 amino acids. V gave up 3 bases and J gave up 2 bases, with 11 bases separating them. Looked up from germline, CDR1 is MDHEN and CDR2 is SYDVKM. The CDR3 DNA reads TGTGCCAGCAGTTTCCCACAGGGAACCTACAATGAGCAGTTCTTC. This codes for CASSFPQGTYNEQFF.

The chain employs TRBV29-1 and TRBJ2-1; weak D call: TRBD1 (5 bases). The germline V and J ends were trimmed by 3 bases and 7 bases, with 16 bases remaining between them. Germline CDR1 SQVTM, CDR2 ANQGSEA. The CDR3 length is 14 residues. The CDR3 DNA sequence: TGCAGCGTTGAGGCAGGGCCTAATCCGAATGAGCAGTTCTTC. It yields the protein CSVEAGPNPNEQFF.

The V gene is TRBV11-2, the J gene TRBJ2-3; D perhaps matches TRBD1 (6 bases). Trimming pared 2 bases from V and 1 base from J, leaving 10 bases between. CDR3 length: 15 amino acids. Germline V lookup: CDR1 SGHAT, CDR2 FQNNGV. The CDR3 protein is CASSLIPGGTDTQYF. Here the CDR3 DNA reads TGTGCCAGCAGCTTAATCCCAGGGGGCACAGATACGCAGTATTTT.

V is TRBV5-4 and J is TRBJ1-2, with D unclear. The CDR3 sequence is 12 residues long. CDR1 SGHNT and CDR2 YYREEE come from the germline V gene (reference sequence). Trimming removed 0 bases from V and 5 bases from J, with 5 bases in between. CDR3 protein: CASSLVQYGYTF. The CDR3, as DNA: TGTGCCAGCAGCTTGGTTCAGTATGGCTACACCTTC.

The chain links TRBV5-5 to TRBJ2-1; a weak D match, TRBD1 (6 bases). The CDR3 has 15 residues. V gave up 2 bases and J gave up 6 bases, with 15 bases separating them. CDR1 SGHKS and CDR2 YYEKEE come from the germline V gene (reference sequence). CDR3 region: CASSFGGTQGNEQFF. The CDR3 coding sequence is TGTGCCAGCAGCTTCGGCGGTACACAGGGCAATGAGCAGTTCTTC. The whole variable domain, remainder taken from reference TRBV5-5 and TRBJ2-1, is DAGVTQSPTHLIKTRGQQVTLRCSPISGHKSVSWYQQVLGQGPQFIFQYYEKEERGRGNFPDRFSARQFPNYSSELNVNALLLGDSALYLCASSFGGTQGNEQFFGPGTRLTVL.

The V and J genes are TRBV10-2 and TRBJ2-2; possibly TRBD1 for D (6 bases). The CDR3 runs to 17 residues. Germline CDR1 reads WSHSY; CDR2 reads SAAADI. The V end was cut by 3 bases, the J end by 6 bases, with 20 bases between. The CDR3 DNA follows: TGCGCCAGCAGTGAAGGGGGACGGATCAGTATTTCCGGGGAGCTGTTTTTT. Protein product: CASSEGGRISISGELFF.

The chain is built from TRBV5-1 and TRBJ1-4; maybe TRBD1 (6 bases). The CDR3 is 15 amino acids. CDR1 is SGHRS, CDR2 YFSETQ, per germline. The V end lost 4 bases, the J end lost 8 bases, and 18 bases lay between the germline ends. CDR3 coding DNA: TGCGCCAGCAGCCCCTTGGGACACCCGTCGGAAAAACTGTTTTTT. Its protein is CASSPLGHPSEKLFF.

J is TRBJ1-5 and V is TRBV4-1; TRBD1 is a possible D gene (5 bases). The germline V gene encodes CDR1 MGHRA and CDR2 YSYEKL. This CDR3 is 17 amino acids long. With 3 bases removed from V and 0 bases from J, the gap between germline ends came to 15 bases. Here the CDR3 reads CASSQGGAQYSNQPQHF. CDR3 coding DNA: TGCGCCAGCAGCCAGGGGGGAGCCCAATATAGCAATCAGCCCCAGCATTTT.